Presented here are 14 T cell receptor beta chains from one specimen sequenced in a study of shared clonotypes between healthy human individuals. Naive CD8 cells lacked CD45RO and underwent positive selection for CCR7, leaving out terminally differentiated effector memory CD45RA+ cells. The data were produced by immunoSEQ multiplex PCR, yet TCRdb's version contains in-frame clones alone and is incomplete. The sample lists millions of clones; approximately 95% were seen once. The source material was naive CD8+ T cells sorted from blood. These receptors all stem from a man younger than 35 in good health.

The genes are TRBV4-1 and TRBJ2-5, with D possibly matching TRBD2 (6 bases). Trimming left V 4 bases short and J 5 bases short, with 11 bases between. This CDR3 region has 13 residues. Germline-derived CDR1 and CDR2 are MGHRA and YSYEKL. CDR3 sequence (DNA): TGCGCCAGCAGCCCTAGGAGGGCGGAGACCCAGTACTTC. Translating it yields CASSPRRAETQYF.

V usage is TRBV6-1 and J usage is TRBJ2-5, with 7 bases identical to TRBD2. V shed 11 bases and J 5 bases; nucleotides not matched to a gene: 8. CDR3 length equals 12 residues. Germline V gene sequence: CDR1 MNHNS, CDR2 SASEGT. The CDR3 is CAGGVWAETQYF. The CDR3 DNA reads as TGTGCCGGGGGGGTCTGGGCTGAGACCCAGTACTTC.

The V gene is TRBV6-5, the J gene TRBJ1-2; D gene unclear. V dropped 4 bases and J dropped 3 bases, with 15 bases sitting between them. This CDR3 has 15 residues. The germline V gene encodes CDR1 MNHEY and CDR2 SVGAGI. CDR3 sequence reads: CASSLTAVDDYGYTF. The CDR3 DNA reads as TGTGCCAGCAGTTTAACAGCGGTCGACGACTATGGCTACACCTTC.

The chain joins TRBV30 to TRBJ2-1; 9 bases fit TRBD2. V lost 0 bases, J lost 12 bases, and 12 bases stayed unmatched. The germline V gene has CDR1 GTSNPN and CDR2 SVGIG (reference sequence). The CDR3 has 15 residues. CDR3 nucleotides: TGTGCCTGGAGTGTCTCGGCTAGCGGGACTACCTCGCAGTTCTTC. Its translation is CAWSVSASGTTSQFF.

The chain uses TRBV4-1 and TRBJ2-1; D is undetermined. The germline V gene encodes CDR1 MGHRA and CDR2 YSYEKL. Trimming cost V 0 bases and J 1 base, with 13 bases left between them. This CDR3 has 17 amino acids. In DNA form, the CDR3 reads TGCGCCAGCAGCCAAGATCTAGTATCTAATTCCTACAATGAGCAGTTCTTC. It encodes CASSQDLVSNSYNEQFF.

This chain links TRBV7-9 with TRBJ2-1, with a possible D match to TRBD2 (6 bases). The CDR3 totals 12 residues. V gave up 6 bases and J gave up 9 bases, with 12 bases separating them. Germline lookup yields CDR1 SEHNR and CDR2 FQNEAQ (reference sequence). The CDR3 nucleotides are TGTGCCAGCAGTTACCAAGCGGGTGAGCAGTTCTTC. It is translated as CASSYQAGEQFF.

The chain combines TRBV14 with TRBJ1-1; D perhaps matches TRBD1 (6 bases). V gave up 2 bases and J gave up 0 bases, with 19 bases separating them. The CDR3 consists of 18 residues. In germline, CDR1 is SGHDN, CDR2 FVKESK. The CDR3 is CASSQLDSLLGMNTEAFF. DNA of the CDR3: TGTGCCAGCAGCCAACTGGACAGCCTTCTAGGGATGAACACTGAAGCTTTCTTT.

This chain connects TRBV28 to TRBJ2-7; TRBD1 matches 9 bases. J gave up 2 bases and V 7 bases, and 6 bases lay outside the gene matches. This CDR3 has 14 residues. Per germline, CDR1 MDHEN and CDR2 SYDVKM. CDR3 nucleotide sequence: TGTGCCAGCACGTTGACAGGGGGTACCTACGAGCAGTACTTC. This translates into CASTLTGGTYEQYF.

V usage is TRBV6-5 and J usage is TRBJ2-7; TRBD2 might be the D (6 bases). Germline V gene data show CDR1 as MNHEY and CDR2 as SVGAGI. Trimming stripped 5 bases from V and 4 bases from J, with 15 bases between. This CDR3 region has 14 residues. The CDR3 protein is CASSPGTLGYEQYF. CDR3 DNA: TGTGCCAGCAGTCCCGGGACTCTAGGATACGAGCAGTACTTC.

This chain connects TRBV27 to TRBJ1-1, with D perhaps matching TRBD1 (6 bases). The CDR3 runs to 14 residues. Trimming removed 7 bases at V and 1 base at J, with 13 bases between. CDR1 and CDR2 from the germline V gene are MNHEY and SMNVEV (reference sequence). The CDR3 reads CASNNRASNTEAFF. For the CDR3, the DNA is TGTGCCAGCAATAACAGGGCGTCGAACACTGAAGCTTTCTTT.

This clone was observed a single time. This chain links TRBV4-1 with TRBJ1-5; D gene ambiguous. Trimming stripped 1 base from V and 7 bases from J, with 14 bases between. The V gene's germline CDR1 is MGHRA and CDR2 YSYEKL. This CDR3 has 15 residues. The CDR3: CASSQVDVGPQPQHF. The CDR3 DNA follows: TGCGCCAGCAGCCAAGTCGATGTGGGCCCCCAGCCCCAGCATTTT.

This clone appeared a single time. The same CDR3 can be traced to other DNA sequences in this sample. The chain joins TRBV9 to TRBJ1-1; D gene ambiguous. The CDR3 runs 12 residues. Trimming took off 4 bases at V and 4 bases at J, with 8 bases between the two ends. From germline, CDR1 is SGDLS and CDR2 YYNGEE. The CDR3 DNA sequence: TGTGCCAGCAGCCCCTCAGGCACTGAAGCTTTCTTT. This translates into CASSPSGTEAFF.

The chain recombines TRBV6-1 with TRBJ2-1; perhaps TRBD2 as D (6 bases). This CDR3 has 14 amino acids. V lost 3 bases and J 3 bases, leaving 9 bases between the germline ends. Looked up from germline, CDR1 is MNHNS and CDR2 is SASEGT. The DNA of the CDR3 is TGTGCCAGCAGTGAGGCGGGAAACTACAATGAGCAGTTCTTC. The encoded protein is CASSEAGNYNEQFF.

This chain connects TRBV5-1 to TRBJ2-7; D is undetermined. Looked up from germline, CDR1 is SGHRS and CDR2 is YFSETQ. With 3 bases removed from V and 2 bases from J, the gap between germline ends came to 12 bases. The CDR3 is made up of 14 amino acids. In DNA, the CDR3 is TGCGCCAGCAGCTCCCAAGGGATCACCTACGAGCAGTACTTC. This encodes CASSSQGITYEQYF. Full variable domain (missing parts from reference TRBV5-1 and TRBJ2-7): KAGVTQTPRYLIKTRGQQVTLSCSPISGHRSVSWYQQTPGQGLQFLFEYFSETQRNKGNFPGRFSGRQFSNSRSEMNVSTLELGDSALYLCASSSQGITYEQYFGPGTRLTVT.